This entry describes one TCR beta chain. The antigen remains unidentified. The total RNA that was extracted per sample amounted to at least 5 micrograms. This entry is derived from a study of blood T cells in healthy people across ages. General study results and limits: Per million T cells, the diversity of TCR beta decreased roughly linearly as age advanced. Both higher diversity and more naive CD4+ cells marked long-lived donors when set against aged donors.

The length of the CDR3 is 12 residues. Per the germline V gene, CDR1 is SGHTS and CDR2 is YDEGEE. The V and J ends lost 7 bases and 7 bases respectively, with 12 bases between them. With a J-beta primer mix and a sample-barcoded 5' primer, a second PCR ran about 7 to 12 cycles. TCRdb re-called the 5' RACE reads with MiXCR, one entry per CDR3 protein. The sample holds about 1.6 million distinct CDR3 sequences; 34% are singletons and the top ten take around 11%. Sample: blood. The rearrangement links TRBV5-8 to TRBJ2-1; D not resolved. This sequence was found in a woman in her twenties or thirties in good health. The CDR3: CASPPVGNEQFF. DNA for the CDR3: TGTGCCAGCCCCCCAGTGGGGAATGAGCAGTTCTTC.